One sample yielded the 17 T cell receptor beta chains listed below, sequenced in a study of T cells after yellow fever vaccination. TCRdb independently ran MiXCR on the 5' RACE reads; one entry per CDR3 protein. This repertoire shows some 350,000 distinct CDR3 sequences, 6% to 8% found once; its top ten account for 15%. The material sequenced was PBMCs, taken 5 days after the yellow fever booster vaccination. These receptor sequences come from a man aged 30-40 years who received the YFV17D yellow fever vaccine.

This clonotype came up many times. The rearrangement links TRBV20-1 to TRBJ2-3, with 12 bases that match TRBD2. Germline V gene sequence: CDR1 DFQATT, CDR2 SNEGSKA (reference sequence). This CDR3 is built from 15 residues. V trimming: 5 bases; J trimming: 4 bases; junction bases outside the gene matches: 7. Written as DNA, the CDR3 is TGCAGTGCTTCAAGGACTAGCGGGATAGCAGATACGCAGTATTTT. Encoded protein: CSASRTSGIADTQYF.

This clonotype occurred many times. The genes are TRBV29-1 and TRBJ2-3; 9 positions match TRBD2. Germline CDR1 is SQVTM and CDR2 is ANQGSEA. The CDR3 is made up of 15 amino acids. Unmatched junction bases numbered 13, after V lost 7 bases and J lost 5 bases. DNA of the CDR3: TGCAGCGCCCGACGTGCGCGGGAGGGATTAGATACGCAGTATTTT. Its translation: CSARRAREGLDTQYF.

The chain carries TRBV15 and TRBJ2-2; D unclear. The germline gives CDR1 LNHNV, CDR2 YYDKDF (reference sequence). The CDR3 loop spans 16 amino acids. The V gene lost 0 bases and the J gene lost 3 bases, with 11 bases spanning the gap. The CDR3 DNA sequence: TGTGCCACCAGCAGAGATTTCCAATCAGACACCGGGGAGCTGTTTTTT. Encoded protein: CATSRDFQSDTGELFF.

The rearrangement links TRBV11-2 to TRBJ2-3; the D gene is possibly TRBD2 (5 bases). Trimming shortened V by 2 bases and J by 2 bases, and 11 bases separated the two germline ends. Looked up from germline, CDR1 is SGHAT and CDR2 is FQNNGV. The CDR3 is made up of 15 amino acids. This CDR3 is CASSLIGLYTDTQYF. Here the CDR3 DNA reads TGTGCCAGCAGCTTAATCGGACTTTACACAGATACGCAGTATTTT.

This clonotype was counted a few times. The V and J genes are TRBV18 and TRBJ1-1; D might be TRBD1 (6 bases). Trimming removed 2 bases from V and 1 base from J, with 14 bases in between. This CDR3 spans 16 amino acids. Germline values: CDR1 KGHSH, CDR2 LQKENI. CDR3 region: CASSPSRAGANTEAFF. As DNA, the CDR3 is TGTGCCAGCTCACCATCCCGGGCAGGGGCGAACACTGAAGCTTTCTTT.

This clonotype was counted at least ten times. V is TRBV9 and J is TRBJ2-2; D not resolved. This CDR3 has 16 amino acids. Trimming cost V 0 bases and J 5 bases, with 14 bases left between them. In germline, CDR1 is SGDLS, CDR2 YYNGEE. The CDR3 DNA sequence: TGTGCCAGCAGCGTAGCTGGTGGTTCCATAACCGGGGAGCTGTTTTTT. It yields the protein CASSVAGGSITGELFF.

Only a few counts were recorded for this clonotype. CDR3: CASSVVEETQYF. CDR3 coding DNA: TGTGCCAGCAGCGTAGTTGAAGAGACCCAGTACTTC. The chain joins TRBV9 to TRBJ2-5; no definite D call. V gave up 0 bases and J gave up 3 bases, with 3 bases separating them. The CDR3 length is 12 residues. The germline V gene encodes CDR1 SGDLS and CDR2 YYNGEE.

The chain has TRBV29-1 and TRBJ1-5; 8 nucleotides match TRBD1. Germline values: CDR1 SQVTM, CDR2 ANQGSEA. V shed 2 bases and J 6 bases; nucleotides not matched to a gene: 3. This CDR3 is 13 amino acids long. CDR3 region: CSVEQGAGQPQHF. Here the CDR3 DNA reads TGCAGCGTTGAACAGGGGGCTGGTCAGCCCCAGCATTTT.

This clonotype was seen repeatedly, ten times or more. This chain joins TRBV10-3 and TRBJ2-7, with D possibly matching TRBD1 (6 bases). The CDR3 loop spans 12 amino acids. The germline gives CDR1 ENHRY, CDR2 SYGVKD. With 10 bases removed from V and 2 bases from J, the gap between germline ends came to 12 bases. The CDR3: CASRDNTYEQYF. The DNA of the CDR3 is TGTGCCAGCCGGGACAATACCTACGAGCAGTACTTC.

This clonotype came up a few times. The chain couples TRBV11-2 to TRBJ2-1, with 9 bases that match TRBD2. CDR1 is SGHAT, CDR2 FQNNGV, per germline. The CDR3 has 14 amino acids. Germline trimming cut 5 bases from V and 5 bases from J; bases unmatched to any gene: 4. The CDR3 DNA reads as TGTGCCAGCAGCAGACTAGCGGAGAACAATGAGCAGTTCTTC. The encoded protein is CASSRLAENNEQFF.

This clonotype was recorded many times. The chain joins TRBV25-1 to TRBJ2-1; D remains unclear. This CDR3 has 13 amino acids. CDR1 and CDR2 (germline): MGHDK, SYGVNS. V lost 1 base and J lost 5, with 6 bases in between. CDR3 nucleotide sequence: TGTGCCAGCAGTGAATCTTATGACAATGAGCAGTTCTTC. It specifies CASSESYDNEQFF.

This clonotype has more than one count but fewer than ten. The chain recombines TRBV7-2 with TRBJ2-1, with TRBD2 identical over 7 bases. CDR3 length: 17 residues. The J segment lost 1 base and the V segment lost 4 bases, leaving 10 bases of the junction unmatched. Germline V CDR1 and CDR2: SGHTA, FQGNSA. The CDR3 bases are TGTGCCAGCAGCTCTTTTGATCGCGGGGGTTCCTACAATGAGCAGTTCTTC. This sequence encodes CASSSFDRGGSYNEQFF.

The genes are TRBV9 and TRBJ2-2; TRBD1 agrees at 9 bases. The V gene end was trimmed by 4 bases and the J gene end by 0 bases; junction bases not matched to a gene: 4. This CDR3 contains 16 residues. Germline CDR1 is SGDLS and CDR2 is YYNGEE. Here the CDR3 reads CASSTTGGPNTGELFF. The CDR3 DNA sequence: TGTGCCAGCAGCACGACAGGGGGACCGAACACCGGGGAGCTGTTTTTT.

This clonotype was detected ten times or more. J is TRBJ2-1 and V is TRBV29-1; D possibly corresponds to TRBD1 (5 bases). Germline assignment: CDR1 SQVTM and CDR2 ANQGSEA. V was trimmed by 3 bases and J by 0 bases, leaving 18 bases between them. This CDR3 region has 17 residues. In nucleotides, the CDR3 is TGCAGCGTTGAGGGTGGACAATGGGGTTACTCCTACAATGAGCAGTTCTTC. Its protein product is CSVEGGQWGYSYNEQFF.

This clonotype showed up many times. The CDR3 region has the DNA TGCAGTGCTAGTACCTTAGCGGGAGGGGGCACAGATACGCAGTATTTT. Its protein is CSASTLAGGGTDTQYF. This rearrangement joins TRBV20-1 to TRBJ2-3, with 11 bases matching TRBD2. The CDR3 is 16 residues long. V shed 3 bases, J shed 1 base, and the junction held 6 bases outside the gene matches. The germline CDR1 and CDR2 sequences are DFQATT and SNEGSKA (reference sequence).

This clonotype was seen a few times. For the CDR3, the DNA is TGCAGTGCTAGAGGTTCCTCCTCCCGATCATCCTACGAGCAGTACTTC. Translating gives CSARGSSSRSSYEQYF. The chain links TRBV20-1 to TRBJ2-7; no firm D call. CDR1 DFQATT and CDR2 SNEGSKA come from the germline V gene (reference sequence). The V and J ends lost 1 base and 1 base respectively, with 17 bases between them. The CDR3 sequence is 16 residues long.

This clonotype has just a few counts. The V gene is TRBV19, the J gene TRBJ1-1, with D unclear. V dropped 7 bases and J dropped 10 bases, with 16 bases sitting between them. The CDR3 totals 12 residues. The germline V gene encodes CDR1 LNHDA and CDR2 SQIVND (reference sequence). As DNA, the CDR3 is TGTGCCAGTACGCGGGAGGGAGAGATAGCTTTCTTT. It yields the protein CASTREGEIAFF.